The sequence of this TCR beta chain was determined in a study of Ad26.COV2.S vaccination and SARS-CoV-2 variants. Across the whole study: A COV1001 Ad26.COV2.S trial-arm participant provided the sample.

Treatment specified: around 19 received Ad26.COV2.S at low or high dose, single or two shots; about 5 received placebo; per-sample allocation not given. Day 63 following the first vaccine or placebo injection was when the samples were taken. Participants' vaccine, an Ad26 vector, delivered Wuhan-strain SARS-CoV-2 spike. Data came from immunoSEQ multiplex PCR; TCRdb stores just in-frame clones and leaves some out. Here the sample spans approximately 480,000 clones, around 88% being singletons. The TCR was taken from a person aged 18 to 65 who received the Ad26.COV2.S COVID-19 vaccine or a placebo. The sequencing here drew on peripheral blood, taken in a trial of Ad26.COV2.S vaccine versus placebo.

The CDR3 DNA reads TGCGCCAGCAGCTTTGCGGGGGCTGGAAACACCATATATTTT. It yields the protein CASSFAGAGNTIYF. The chain has TRBV5-1 and TRBJ1-3, with D maybe TRBD1 (5 bases). The CDR3 runs 14 residues. Germline V gene lookup returns CDR1 SGHRS and CDR2 YFSETQ. The V end lost 2 bases, the J end lost 2 bases, and 8 bases lay between the germline ends.